Reported below is one T cell receptor (beta chain). TCR beta CDR3 region amplification was performed from RNA transcripts. Researchers ran a first-round RT-PCR on the TCR CDR3 using the HTBI primer set. TCRdb fed the multiplex PCR reads into MiXCR, producing one record per CDR3 protein. The sample carries fewer than 650,000 distinct CDR3 sequences, about 15% recorded once. The sample belongs to a study of T cells in Graves' hyperthyroidism and ophthalmopathy. V lost 0 bases, J lost 0 bases, and 5 bases stayed unmatched. The CDR3 has 16 residues. Germline lookup yields CDR1 DFQATT and CDR2 SNEGSKA (reference sequence).

The chain has TRBV20-1 and TRBJ2-7; 10 positions match TRBD2. What was sequenced was blood. The TCR sequence derives from a woman younger than 45 with Graves' hyperthyroidism that later progressed to Graves' ophthalmopathy. The CDR3 region is CSARDWLAGDSYEQYF. DNA of the CDR3: TGCAGTGCTAGAGATTGGCTAGCGGGGGACTCCTACGAGCAGTACTTC.